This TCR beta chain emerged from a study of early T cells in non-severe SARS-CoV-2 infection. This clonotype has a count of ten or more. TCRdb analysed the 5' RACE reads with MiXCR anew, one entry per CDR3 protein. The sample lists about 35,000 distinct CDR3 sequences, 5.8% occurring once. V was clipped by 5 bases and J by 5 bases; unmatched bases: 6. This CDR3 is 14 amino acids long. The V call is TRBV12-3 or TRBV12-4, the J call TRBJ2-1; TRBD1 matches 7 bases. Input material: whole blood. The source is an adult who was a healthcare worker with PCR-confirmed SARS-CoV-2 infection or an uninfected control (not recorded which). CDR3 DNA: TGTGCCAGCAGTCCCCTAGGGACAGACAATGAGCAGTTCTTC. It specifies CASSPLGTDNEQFF.